Each of the 31 T cell receptor beta chains below was sequenced from the same sample in a study of shared clonotypes between healthy human individuals (dated by TCRdb to 2018 to 2021). Library preparation used the immunoSEQ multiplex PCR assay. TCRdb provides this immuneACCESS table in a form limited to in-frame rearrangements. Some clones are lacking; in checked studies, under half of them reflect an unresolved V gene, and why the rest are absent is not known. The sample table shows 1.5 million to 2.5 million clones, and about 95% are seen once. The ten largest account for around 1.2% of the sample. CD8 naive samples were CD45RO-negative cells positively selected for CCR7, giving a CD45RA+CCR7+ population that excluded TemRA cells. Sequencing used naive CD8+ T cells sorted from blood. In light of the paper, this sample's cell subset or site label describes: CD45RA+CCR7+. These TCRs come from a man aged 18 to 29 in good health.

The chain uses TRBV28 and TRBJ1-2, with 7 bases that match TRBD1. Germline V lookup: CDR1 MDHEN, CDR2 SYDVKM. The CDR3 sequence is 15 residues long. The J segment lost 2 bases and the V segment lost 4 bases, leaving 7 bases of the junction unmatched. This CDR3 is CASSSLQGFNYGYTF. The CDR3 DNA follows: TGTGCCAGCAGTTCCCTACAGGGGTTCAACTATGGCTACACCTTC.

The chain couples TRBV7-9 to TRBJ2-5, with a tentative D call TRBD2 (6 bases). Germline assignment: CDR1 SEHNR and CDR2 FQNEAQ (reference sequence). The CDR3 has 16 amino acids. Trimming left V 0 bases short and J 4 bases short, with 15 bases between. The CDR3 here is CASSLAGGGSTETQYF. Here the CDR3 DNA reads TGTGCCAGCAGCTTAGCGGGGGGAGGTAGCACAGAGACCCAGTACTTC.

The chain uses TRBV5-1 and TRBJ2-7, with D unclear. The CDR3 is 15 amino acids. The V end lost 4 bases, the J end lost 3 bases, and 17 bases lay between the germline ends. CDR1 is SGHRS and CDR2 is YFSETQ in the germline V gene. In DNA form, the CDR3 reads TGCGCCAGCAGCCCTACTACTACGGACGGCTACGAGCAGTACTTC. Its translation is CASSPTTTDGYEQYF.

The rearrangement uses TRBV19 and TRBJ2-5, with D unresolved. This CDR3 has 14 amino acids. Germline CDR1 reads LNHDA; CDR2 reads SQIVND (reference sequence). The V gene lost 3 bases and the J gene lost 2 bases, with 10 bases spanning the gap. This chain's CDR3 is CASSIGYYQETQYF. CDR3 nucleotides: TGTGCCAGTAGTATCGGCTACTATCAAGAGACCCAGTACTTC.

This chain joins TRBV7-9 and TRBJ2-1, with D perhaps matching TRBD1 or TRBD2 (6 bases each). The length of the CDR3 is 15 residues. Trimming took off 1 base at V and 15 bases at J, with 22 bases between the two ends. Germline V gene data show CDR1 as SEHNR and CDR2 as FQNEAQ (reference sequence). The CDR3 spells CASSLGYGSVGGLFF. Here the CDR3 DNA reads TGTGCCAGCAGCTTAGGGTACGGTTCTGTGGGGGGCCTGTTCTTC.

The CDR3 region has the DNA TGTGCCAGCAGTCGCTGGACCTCAGAGACCCAGTACTTC. Amino acids: CASSRWTSETQYF. The genes are TRBV27 and TRBJ2-5, with D unresolved. The germline V gene encodes CDR1 MNHEY and CDR2 SMNVEV (reference sequence). The CDR3 sequence is 13 residues long. V dropped 5 bases and J dropped 4 bases, with 11 bases sitting between them.

This clone appeared a single time. The chain recombines TRBV6-5 with TRBJ2-7; 8 bases match TRBD2. The CDR3 has 15 amino acids. Germline trimming cut 3 bases from V and 6 bases from J; bases unmatched to any gene: 10. Germline V gene lookup returns CDR1 MNHEY and CDR2 SVGAGI. CDR3 residues: CASSYSGIIIGEQYF. As DNA, the CDR3 is TGTGCCAGCAGTTATAGCGGGATTATCATAGGCGAGCAGTACTTC.

About this clone: At one of its ends the junction is not consistent with the germline gene, which may arise from a read error. The chain has TRBV7-9 and TRBJ2-5; 8 bases fit TRBD2. Germline V gene sequence: CDR1 SEHNR, CDR2 FQNEAQ (reference sequence). CDR3 length: 12 residues. The CDR3 bases are TGTGCCAGCGCGGGGGGCCAAGAGGCCCAGTACTTC. This gives the protein CASAGGQEAQYF.

The chain joins TRBV14 to TRBJ2-7; TRBD2 aligns across 7 bases. Losses at the gene ends were 4 bases for V and 6 bases for J; bases not matched to a gene: 9. CDR1 is SGHDN, CDR2 FVKESK, per germline. The CDR3 sequence is 14 residues long. The CDR3 sequence: CASSPTSGTGEQYF. The CDR3 nucleotides read TGTGCCAGCAGCCCCACAAGCGGGACTGGCGAGCAGTACTTC. Full variable domain (outside the CDR3, taken from reference TRBV14 and TRBJ2-7): EAGVTQFPSHSVIEKGQTVTLRCDPISGHDNLYWYRRVMGKEIKFLLHFVKESKQDESGMPNNRFLAERTGGTYSTLKVQPAELEDSGVYFCASSPTSGTGEQYFGPGTRLTVT.

The chain recombines TRBV6-5 with TRBJ1-5, with 10 bases that match TRBD1. CDR1 and CDR2 (germline): MNHEY, SVGAGI. CDR3 length: 14 residues. V was clipped by 6 bases and J by 6 bases; unmatched bases: 5. The CDR3 sequence: CASRGQGLSQPQHF. CDR3 nucleotides: TGTGCCAGCAGGGGACAGGGGCTAAGTCAGCCCCAGCATTTT.

CDR3 bases: TGTGCCAGCAGGGGACAGGGTCTTTCCTACGAGCAGTACTTC. Translating it yields CASRGQGLSYEQYF. The chain couples TRBV27 to TRBJ2-7; 9 bases line up with TRBD1. V lost 6 bases, J lost 1 base, and 4 bases stayed unmatched. Germline V CDR1 and CDR2: MNHEY, SMNVEV (reference sequence). The CDR3 loop spans 14 amino acids.

This chain links TRBV6-1 with TRBJ1-1; 8 nucleotides agree with TRBD1. J gave up 1 base and V 3 bases, and 10 bases lay outside the gene matches. Germline lookup yields CDR1 MNHNS and CDR2 SASEGT. The CDR3 sequence is 17 residues long. CDR3 nucleotide sequence: TGTGCCAGCAGTGAGGACCCGACAGGGGAGGGGAACACTGAAGCTTTCTTT. Translated, it gives CASSEDPTGEGNTEAFF.

This clone was seen only once. In the same sample, other DNA sequences code for this CDR3. This chain's CDR3 is CASSVGGGTLEQYF. The CDR3 nucleotides read TGTGCCAGCAGCGTAGGAGGTGGGACCCTCGAGCAGTACTTC. V gene TRBV9 combines with J gene TRBJ2-7; D tentatively reads TRBD1 or TRBD2 (5 bases each). V dropped 0 bases and J dropped 6 bases, with 13 bases sitting between them. Germline CDR1 reads SGDLS; CDR2 reads YYNGEE. The CDR3 is made up of 14 amino acids.

This clone was picked up one time. This sequence joins TRBV19 and TRBJ2-5; D not resolved. Trimming took 5 bases from V and 4 from J, leaving 11 bases between them. The CDR3 has 13 residues. Germline values: CDR1 LNHDA, CDR2 SQIVND (reference sequence). The CDR3 loop is CASSPGLRETQYF. CDR3 nucleotides: TGTGCCAGTAGTCCTGGGCTGCGAGAGACCCAGTACTTC.

The genes are TRBV13 and TRBJ2-7, with 8 bases matching TRBD2. With 8 bases clipped from V and 4 bases from J, the junction kept 7 bases outside the gene matches. Germline V gives CDR1 PRHDT, CDR2 FYEKMQ (reference sequence). The length of the CDR3 is 13 residues. The CDR3 region is CASGMAGGYEQYF. The CDR3 DNA follows: TGTGCCAGCGGAATGGCGGGGGGTTACGAGCAGTACTTC.

This rearrangement joins TRBV5-1 to TRBJ1-1; possibly TRBD1 for D (6 bases). Trimming shortened V by 7 bases and J by 6 bases, and 19 bases separated the two germline ends. Looked up from germline, CDR1 is SGHRS and CDR2 is YFSETQ. This CDR3 comprises 14 residues. The CDR3 bases are TGCGCCAGCGGGCCCAGGGGCGACCAAGCTGAAGCTTTCTTT. Residues: CASGPRGDQAEAFF.

The chain links TRBV2 to TRBJ2-4; possible D gene TRBD2, 5 bases. Germline lookup yields CDR1 SNHLY and CDR2 FYNNEI. Trimming removed 10 bases from V and 6 bases from J, with 7 bases in between. CDR3 length: 10 residues. The CDR3 DNA reads TGTGCCACCCGGGGAAACATTCAGTACTTC. It encodes CATRGNIQYF.

The chain joins TRBV27 to TRBJ2-7; no reliable D call. V dropped 5 bases and J dropped 0 bases, with 11 bases sitting between them. CDR1 and CDR2 from the germline V gene are MNHEY and SMNVEV (reference sequence). CDR3 length: 14 amino acids. The CDR3 loop is CASSPLGISYEQYF. The CDR3 DNA reads as TGTGCCAGCAGTCCCCTCGGAATCTCCTACGAGCAGTACTTC.

This chain connects TRBV5-1 to TRBJ2-7, with D perhaps assigned TRBD1 or TRBD2 (5 bases each). This CDR3 contains 14 residues. Trimming cost V 6 bases and J 0 bases, with 13 bases left between them. From germline, CDR1 is SGHRS and CDR2 YFSETQ. Here the CDR3 reads CASMPGAGSYEQYF. The CDR3 nucleotides read TGCGCCAGCATGCCCGGGGCAGGCTCCTACGAGCAGTACTTC.

Comments on this clone: Other DNA sequences in this specimen translate into the identical CDR3. This chain links TRBV9 with TRBJ2-7, with D perhaps TRBD1 (6 bases). This CDR3 region has 12 residues. Trimming pared 3 bases from V and 3 bases from J, leaving 7 bases between. Germline CDR1 is SGDLS and CDR2 is YYNGEE. In DNA form, the CDR3 reads TGTGCCAGCAGCGCGGACAGCTACGAGCAGTACTTC. This gives the protein CASSADSYEQYF.

The chain recombines TRBV28 with TRBJ2-5; perhaps TRBD1 as D (5 bases). Germline CDR1 reads MDHEN; CDR2 reads SYDVKM. V was cut by 2 bases and J by 0 bases, with 7 bases left in between. The CDR3 spans 14 residues. DNA of the CDR3: TGTGCCAGCAGTTTAATGACAGACCAAGAGACCCAGTACTTC. This encodes CASSLMTDQETQYF. Looking up the rest from reference TRBV28 and TRBJ2-5 gives the full variable domain: DVKVTQSSRYLVKRTGEKVFLECVQDMDHENMFWYRQDPGLGLRLIYFSYDVKMKEKGDIPEGYSVSREKKERFSLILESASTNQTSMYLCASSLMTDQETQYFGPGTRLLVL.

This chain joins TRBV20-1 and TRBJ2-1; no clear D gene. Germline CDR1 DFQATT, CDR2 SNEGSKA (reference sequence). The CDR3 runs 11 residues. V was clipped by 6 bases and J by 7 bases, with 10 bases between them. CDR3 sequence: CSALESNEQFF. The CDR3 DNA follows: TGCAGTGCCCTGGAGAGTAATGAGCAGTTCTTC.

The rearrangement joins TRBV15 to TRBJ2-7; D is undetermined. This CDR3 is built from 16 residues. The germline V and J ends were trimmed by 0 bases and 0 bases, with 12 bases remaining between them. CDR1 LNHNV and CDR2 YYDKDF come from the germline V gene (reference sequence). The CDR3 region has the DNA TGTGCCACCAGCAGAGATCGGGTTCCTAGCTCCTACGAGCAGTACTTC. Protein: CATSRDRVPSSYEQYF.

CDR3 region: CASSIWGAVNNEQFF. Here the CDR3 DNA reads TGTGCCAGTAGTATATGGGGGGCAGTCAACAATGAGCAGTTCTTC. The gene calls are TRBV19 and TRBJ2-1; the D gene could be TRBD1 or TRBD2 (6 bases each). The CDR3 contains 15 residues. Germline CDR1 LNHDA, CDR2 SQIVND (reference sequence). V lost 2 bases, J lost 5 bases, and 13 bases lay in between. The variable domain in full, with the rest retrieved from reference TRBV19 and TRBJ2-1, is DGGITQSPKYLFRKEGQNVTLSCEQNLNHDAMYWYRQDPGQGLRLIYYSQIVNDFQKGDIAEGYSVSREKKESFPLTVTSAQKNPTAFYLCASSIWGAVNNEQFFGPGTRLTVL.

The chain links TRBV27 to TRBJ1-2; maybe TRBD1 (5 bases). The germline V gene has CDR1 MNHEY and CDR2 SMNVEV (reference sequence). The V and J ends lost 8 bases and 6 bases respectively, with 22 bases between them. CDR3 length: 15 amino acids. CDR3 nucleotides: TGTGCCAGCTGGTCGTGGCCATCGATGGGGGATGGCTACACCTTC. It specifies CASWSWPSMGDGYTF.

This rearrangement joins TRBV7-9 to TRBJ2-2; a weak D match, TRBD2 (6 bases). The CDR3 runs to 13 residues. The V end was cut by 9 bases, the J end by 3 bases, with 11 bases between. Germline-derived CDR1 and CDR2 are SEHNR and FQNEAQ (reference sequence). CDR3 in DNA: TGTGCCAGTCAATCGGGGGACACCGGGGAGCTGTTTTTT. Amino acid sequence: CASQSGDTGELFF.

V usage is TRBV10-3 and J usage is TRBJ2-7; D is possibly TRBD1 (6 bases). CDR3 length: 16 residues. Trimming took off 4 bases at V and 2 bases at J, with 18 bases between the two ends. The germline V gene has CDR1 ENHRY and CDR2 SYGVKD. As DNA, the CDR3 is TGTGCCATCAGTGCCCCTCCAACAGGGATTGCCTACGAGCAGTACTTC. It yields the protein CAISAPPTGIAYEQYF.

DNA of the CDR3: TGCGCCAGCAGCGACCCCAACAGGGACCAAGAGACCCAGTACTTC. Protein product: CASSDPNRDQETQYF. This sequence joins TRBV4-1 and TRBJ2-5, with a weak D call TRBD1 (6 bases). V lost 5 bases and J 0 bases, leaving 13 bases between the germline ends. Germline CDR1 and CDR2: MGHRA and YSYEKL. The CDR3 contains 15 residues.

This chain uses TRBV4-1 with TRBJ1-5; D is perhaps TRBD1 (6 bases). Germline V gives CDR1 MGHRA, CDR2 YSYEKL. With 4 bases removed from V and 6 bases from J, the gap between germline ends came to 16 bases. The CDR3 loop spans 15 amino acids. DNA for the CDR3: TGCGCCAGCAGCCTCCGGGACAACAGCGTTCAGCCCCAGCATTTT. Translating gives CASSLRDNSVQPQHF.

The genes are TRBV27 and TRBJ2-1, with 8 bases identical to TRBD2. Looked up from germline, CDR1 is MNHEY and CDR2 is SMNVEV (reference sequence). V lost 7 bases, J lost 5 bases, and 7 bases stayed unmatched. This CDR3 is 14 amino acids long. CDR3 residues: CASISAGANNEQFF. CDR3 bases: TGTGCCAGCATTTCAGCGGGAGCTAACAATGAGCAGTTCTTC.

About this clone: Other DNA sequences in this sample translate to the same CDR3. The V gene is TRBV5-4, the J gene TRBJ1-1; TRBD1 matches 8 bases. Germline V gives CDR1 SGHNT, CDR2 YYREEE (reference sequence). With 4 bases clipped from V and 1 base from J, the junction kept 3 bases outside the gene matches. The CDR3 loop spans 14 amino acids. The CDR3 region has the DNA TGTGCCAGCAGCCCGGGGACAGGGAACACTGAAGCTTTCTTT. Translation gives CASSPGTGNTEAFF.